Listed here are 10 T cell receptor beta chains from one sample, sequenced in a study of T cells in Graves' hyperthyroidism and ophthalmopathy. There were TCR beta CDR3 regions amplified from RNA transcripts. With the HTBI primer set, the TCR CDR3 went through a first round of RT-PCR. From the multiplex PCR reads, TCRdb called clonotypes with MiXCR, one entry per CDR3 protein. Of fewer than 250,000 distinct CDR3 sequences listed, around 17% are singletons. Sequencing was carried out using blood. These receptors all come from a woman under 30 with Graves' ophthalmopathy.

This clonotype was recorded at least ten times. The rearrangement links TRBV5-1 to TRBJ2-7, with D unresolved. The V and J ends lost 0 bases and 2 bases respectively, with 12 bases between them. CDR1 SGHRS and CDR2 YFSETQ come from the germline V gene. The CDR3 has 15 residues. The CDR3 bases are TGCGCCAGCAGCTTGGACCAAACTGGGCCCTACGAGCAGTACTTC. Its translation: CASSLDQTGPYEQYF.

This clonotype appeared many times. The chain employs TRBV20-1 and TRBJ2-7, with TRBD1 matching over 7 bases. V lost 4 bases, J lost 1 base, and 7 bases stayed unmatched. Germline CDR1 DFQATT, CDR2 SNEGSKA (reference sequence). The length of the CDR3 is 14 residues. This CDR3 reads CSAIGPGQSYEQYF. The CDR3 DNA reads TGCAGTGCTATTGGACCGGGACAGTCCTACGAGCAGTACTTC.

This clonotype came up many times. CDR3 in amino acids: CASSLRGRGTGELFF. CDR3 DNA sequence: TGTGCCAGCAGCTTACGTGGGAGAGGAACCGGGGAGCTGTTTTTT. The rearrangement links TRBV13 to TRBJ2-2; D possibly corresponds to TRBD2 (5 bases). Germline V gives CDR1 PRHDT, CDR2 FYEKMQ (reference sequence). V gave up 2 bases and J gave up 5 bases, with 12 bases separating them. The CDR3 extends over 15 amino acids.

The chain is built from TRBV6-6 and TRBJ2-5, with D perhaps matching TRBD2 (5 bases). Trimming cost V 1 base and J 4 bases, with 25 bases left between them. The germline CDR1 and CDR2 sequences are MNHNY and SVGAGI (reference sequence). The CDR3 has 19 amino acids. The CDR3 sequence: CASSYLPLKLMSGTETQYF. The DNA for the CDR3 is TGTGCCAGCAGTTACTTACCTCTGAAGTTAATGAGCGGTACAGAGACCCAGTACTTC.

For this clonotype: Given a much more abundant clone one base away, this may be a read error. The CDR3 bases are TGTGCCAACAGCCCTCAAGACAGGGTAACTGGCTACACCTTC. This codes for CANSPQDRVTGYTF. The chain carries TRBV7-9 and TRBJ1-2; TRBD1 matches at 7 bases. Germline V lookup: CDR1 SEHNR, CDR2 FQNEAQ (reference sequence). CDR3 size: 14 residues. Full variable domain (missing parts from reference TRBV7-9 and TRBJ1-2): DTGVSQNPRHKITKRGQNVTFRCDPISEHNRLYWYRQTLGQGPEFLTYFQNEAQLEKSRLLSDRFSAERPKGSFSTLEIQRTEQGDSAMYLCANSPQDRVTGYTFGSGTRLTVV.

In the case of this clonotype: A much larger clone lies one base from this, so it may be a read error. The chain couples TRBV5-1 to TRBJ2-1; 9 bases match TRBD1. The junction had 9 bases not matched to a gene; V was cut back by 5 bases and J by 15 bases. Germline CDR1 and CDR2: SGHRS and YFSETQ. The CDR3 covers 12 residues. This chain's CDR3 is CASRSTGGYWFF. The CDR3 DNA is TGCGCCAGCAGATCAACAGGGGGCTACTGGTTCTTC.

This clonotype came up many times. The chain is built from TRBV12-5 and TRBJ1-2; D is possibly TRBD1 (5 bases). The V end lost 2 bases, the J end lost 3 bases, and 10 bases lay between the germline ends. The CDR3 spans 14 residues. Germline lookup yields CDR1 LGHNT and CDR2 FRNRAP. The CDR3 DNA reads TGTGCTAGTGGTTTGCGGGGGGATGACTATGGCTACACCTTC. As protein: CASGLRGDDYGYTF.

The sample holds many counts of this clonotype. The chain carries TRBV19 and TRBJ1-1; possible D gene TRBD1, 5 bases. CDR1 and CDR2 from the germline V gene are LNHDA and SQIVND (reference sequence). The CDR3 is 15 residues long. Trimming took 5 bases from V and 6 from J, leaving 19 bases between them. In DNA, the CDR3 is TGTGCCAGTAGTCCCCATCAGGGTCGGCCTTCTGAAGCTTTCTTT. This translates into CASSPHQGRPSEAFF.

For this clonotype: This clone may be a read error of a much larger clone one base away. The chain couples TRBV27 to TRBJ2-7; 8 bases align to TRBD2. Germline CDR1 MNHEY, CDR2 SMNVEV (reference sequence). V shed 5 bases and J 2 bases; nucleotides not matched to a gene: 8. The CDR3 extends over 15 amino acids. CDR3 coding DNA: TGTGCCAGCAGTCCCCGGGCTAGCGGGCCCTACGAGCAGTACTTC. It encodes CASSPRASGPYEQYF.

The sample holds many counts of this clonotype. The V and J genes are TRBV20-1 and TRBJ2-7; D tentatively reads TRBD1 or TRBD2 (5 bases each). V lost 3 bases to trimming and J lost 3 bases, with 12 bases between them. This CDR3 spans 13 amino acids. CDR1 DFQATT and CDR2 SNEGSKA come from the germline V gene (reference sequence). For the CDR3, the DNA is TGCAGTGCTAGGGGGGACCCCAGCTACGAGCAGTACTTC. Its protein product is CSARGDPSYEQYF.